What follows are 5 T cell receptor beta chains derived from one specimen sequenced in a study of T cell changes during pregnancy in multiple sclerosis. The data were produced by immunoSEQ multiplex PCR, yet TCRdb's version contains in-frame clones alone and is incomplete. The sample lists about 40,000 clones; 70% to 90% were seen once. This specimen consisted of CD4+ T cells from peripheral blood mononuclear cells, obtained in the first trimester of pregnancy. These receptors were taken from a female donor with multiple sclerosis, enrolled in a pregnancy study.

The chain employs TRBV29-1 and TRBJ1-2; 7 nucleotides match TRBD1. The CDR3 extends over 13 amino acids. Unmatched junction bases numbered 8, after V lost 6 bases and J lost 4 bases. Germline assignment: CDR1 SQVTM and CDR2 ANQGSEA. The chain's CDR3 is CSVVRTGPYGYTF. DNA for the CDR3: TGCAGCGTAGTTCGGACAGGCCCCTATGGCTACACCTTC.

The chain uses TRBV4-1 and TRBJ2-5; 7 bases map to TRBD1. The CDR3 runs 16 residues. Germline V CDR1 and CDR2: MGHRA, YSYEKL. V was clipped by 1 base and J by 1 base; unmatched bases: 6. The CDR3 sequence: CASSQGDSNFQETQYF. CDR3 bases: TGCGCCAGCAGCCAAGGGGACAGCAATTTCCAAGAGACCCAGTACTTC.

CDR3: CASIDGWALQSNQPQHF. DNA of the CDR3: TGTGCCAGCATAGATGGTTGGGCCCTTCAGAGCAATCAGCCCCAGCATTTT. The chain has TRBV25-1 and TRBJ1-5; D not resolved. The CDR3 loop spans 17 amino acids. Germline-derived CDR1 and CDR2 are MGHDK and SYGVNS. V shed 7 bases and J shed 1 base, with 20 bases lying between them.

This sequence joins TRBV6-1 and TRBJ1-1; unclear D gene. The ends were cut back, 6 bases at V and 5 bases at J, with 13 bases in the middle. This CDR3 is 13 amino acids long. Germline-derived CDR1 and CDR2 are MNHNS and SASEGT. The CDR3 DNA sequence: TGTGCCAGCAGCCCAGCCGCGGCGACTGAAGCTTTCTTT. Residues: CASSPAAATEAFF.

This chain links TRBV27 with TRBJ1-1; no firm D call. Trimming took 5 bases from V and 0 from J, leaving 13 bases between them. Germline V CDR1 and CDR2: MNHEY, SMNVEV (reference sequence). CDR3 size: 15 residues. Here the CDR3 reads CASSPLPQVNTEAFF. DNA for the CDR3: TGTGCCAGCAGTCCCCTCCCGCAGGTGAACACTGAAGCTTTCTTT.